The source of this TCR beta chain is a study of CD8 T cells in ankylosing spondylitis. General study results and limits: Matched ankylosing spondylitis synovial fluid reportedly contained a significantly enriched population of disease-linked clones. What seemed typical of ankylosing spondylitis blood was a TCR beta motif built from roughly eight highly homologous variants.

Comments on this clonotype: Its specificity is not known.

Construction of TCR beta libraries was performed using quantitative 5'-RACE with molecular barcodes. In TCRdb, the 5' RACE reads were re-called with MiXCR into one record per CDR3 protein. The sample comprises about 420,000 distinct CDR3 sequences, approximately 20% of which are singletons, and 16% rests with the top ten. J gave up 11 bases and V 0 bases, and 6 bases lay outside the gene matches. CDR3 length: 14 residues. From germline, CDR1 is SGHTA and CDR2 FQGNSA. Sequenced input: blood, either unsorted or a sorted T cell fraction (not recorded which). The chain uses TRBV7-2 and TRBJ1-1, with TRBD1 matching over 10 bases. This sequence was found in a male donor with ankylosing spondylitis. This CDR3 is CASSLAGGTGEAFF. DNA for the CDR3: TGTGCCAGCAGCTTAGCAGGGGGGACAGGGGAGGCTTTCTTT.